Listed here are 27 T cell receptor beta chains from one sample, sequenced in a study of blood T cell repertoires in COVID-19. The method was immunoSEQ multiplex PCR; TCRdb's version includes in-frame clones alone and lacks a portion of them. The sample shows around 200,000 clones, around 90% of them seen only once. The sequencing input was peripheral blood. The origin of the receptors is a middle-aged man with active or convalescent COVID-19.

As DNA, the CDR3 is TGCAGCGTTGGCCTCACAGGGAGCTCCTACGAGCAGTACTTC. Its protein is CSVGLTGSSYEQYF. The V and J genes are TRBV29-1 and TRBJ2-7, with a tentative D call TRBD1 (6 bases). This CDR3 region has 14 residues. Trimming took 4 bases from V and 0 from J, leaving 13 bases between them. Germline loops: CDR1 SQVTM, CDR2 ANQGSEA.

This chain joins TRBV19 and TRBJ1-5; no firm D call. Looked up from germline, CDR1 is LNHDA and CDR2 is SQIVND (reference sequence). Trimming stripped 4 bases from V and 6 bases from J, with 10 bases between. The CDR3 contains 13 residues. In DNA form, the CDR3 reads TGTGCCAGTAGTAAGGCGTGGAGTCAGCCCCAGCATTTT. This sequence encodes CASSKAWSQPQHF.

This rearrangement joins TRBV7-2 to TRBJ2-7; 13 positions match TRBD2. Germline lookup yields CDR1 SGHTA and CDR2 FQGNSA. This CDR3 region has 14 residues. Trimming removed 1 base from V and 7 bases from J; junction bases left unmatched: 1. The CDR3 sequence: CASSLGLAGGEQYF. CDR3 DNA sequence: TGTGCCAGCAGCTTAGGACTAGCGGGGGGTGAGCAGTACTTC.

This chain connects TRBV21-1 to TRBJ2-5; no DNA check was done on the table's D call, TRBD1. TRBV21-1 is tagged as a pseudogene. This CDR3 spans 16 amino acids. In DNA form, the CDR3 reads TGTGCCAGCAGCAAAGGGTTGGGGGCCCAAGGAGAGACCCAGTACTTC. Amino acids: CASSKGLGAQGETQYF.

The V gene is TRBV28, the J gene TRBJ2-7; possibly TRBD1 for D (5 bases). Per the germline V gene, CDR1 is MDHEN and CDR2 is SYDVKM. Trimming pared 6 bases from V and 7 bases from J, leaving 7 bases between. This CDR3 spans 10 amino acids. In DNA form, the CDR3 reads TGTGCCAGCAGGTACAGGGAGCAGTACTTC. Translated, it gives CASRYREQYF.

This chain joins TRBV15 and TRBJ1-1, with a possible D match to TRBD1 (5 bases). This CDR3 spans 15 amino acids. V dropped 10 bases and J dropped 1 base, with 19 bases sitting between them. Germline V gene lookup returns CDR1 LNHNV and CDR2 YYDKDF (reference sequence). CDR3 region: CAISKGGVRNTEAFF. CDR3 DNA sequence: TGTGCCATAAGCAAAGGAGGGGTTCGGAACACTGAAGCTTTCTTT.

The rearrangement links TRBV4-1 to TRBJ1-6; 11 nucleotides align to TRBD1. Germline loops: CDR1 MGHRA, CDR2 YSYEKL. The length of the CDR3 is 20 residues. The V gene end was trimmed by 10 bases and the J gene end by 6 bases; junction bases not matched to a gene: 23. The CDR3 reads CATRRPDGGDRGTLNSPLHF. The CDR3 DNA sequence: TGCGCCACCCGCCGACCTGACGGTGGGGACAGGGGGACCCTTAATTCACCCCTCCACTTT.

This chain uses TRBV11-3 with TRBJ2-1, with 11 positions matching TRBD2. This CDR3 is 15 amino acids long. In germline, CDR1 is SGHNT, CDR2 YENEEA. Unmatched junction bases numbered 2, after V lost 2 bases and J lost 5 bases. The CDR3 protein is CASSLIAGGNNEQFF. CDR3 DNA sequence: TGTGCCAGCAGCTTAATAGCGGGGGGGAACAATGAGCAGTTCTTC.

This chain uses TRBV6-2 or TRBV6-3 with TRBJ2-3; tentatively, D is TRBD1 (5 bases). The CDR3 runs 13 residues. V lost 5 bases to trimming and J lost 2 bases, with 8 bases between them. The germline gives CDR1 MNHEY, CDR2 SVGEGT. In nucleotides, the CDR3 is TGTGCCAGCAGTGCGGACACCACAGATACGCAGTATTTT. Residues: CASSADTTDTQYF.

V gene TRBV27 combines with J gene TRBJ2-1, with 8 nucleotides matching TRBD2. This CDR3 has 16 amino acids. In germline, CDR1 is MNHEY, CDR2 SMNVEV (reference sequence). Losses at the gene ends were 4 bases for V and 4 bases for J; bases not matched to a gene: 9. CDR3 protein: CASSSPAGGGYNEQFF. In nucleotides, the CDR3 is TGTGCCAGCAGTTCCCCGGCGGGGGGTGGTTACAATGAGCAGTTCTTC.

This clone was counted a single time. This chain joins TRBV5-8 and TRBJ2-3, with D perhaps TRBD2 (5 bases). The CDR3 loop spans 15 amino acids. The V gene's germline CDR1 is SGHTS and CDR2 YDEGEE. V was cut by 2 bases and J by 1 base, with 11 bases left in between. The CDR3 bases are TGTGCCAGCAGCTTCGGGGTCCGCCGCACAGATACGCAGTATTTT. It specifies CASSFGVRRTDTQYF.

This clone was seen a few times. The chain combines TRBV9 with TRBJ2-7, with 10 bases matching TRBD2. Germline V gene lookup returns CDR1 SGDLS and CDR2 YYNGEE. This CDR3 region has 16 residues. With V trimmed by 4 bases and J by 0 bases, 7 bases remained unmatched. CDR3 nucleotides: TGTGCCAGCAGCCTCAGCGGGGGGGGCAGCTCCTACGAGCAGTACTTC. It codes for CASSLSGGGSSYEQYF.

This chain uses TRBV19 with TRBJ1-4, with D unresolved. CDR3 length: 11 residues. The V and J ends lost 4 bases and 17 bases respectively, with 14 bases between them. The germline V gene encodes CDR1 LNHDA and CDR2 SQIVND (reference sequence). The CDR3 DNA reads TGTGCCAGTAGTAGCGCCACCATCCCTTTTTTT. Its translation is CASSSATIPFF.

This clone has just a few counts. J is TRBJ2-7 and V is TRBV5-1; 7 nucleotides match TRBD1. J lost 3 bases, V lost 3 bases, and 18 bases had no gene match. Germline V gene data show CDR1 as SGHRS and CDR2 as YFSETQ. There are 18 residues in the CDR3. This CDR3 is CASSYSESGGVMDYEQYF. DNA for the CDR3: TGCGCCAGCAGCTACAGCGAATCAGGGGGTGTGATGGACTACGAGCAGTACTTC.

The chain is built from TRBV11-2 and TRBJ2-3; D is ambiguous. CDR1 and CDR2 from the germline V gene are SGHAT and FQNNGV. The V and J ends lost 1 base and 0 bases respectively, with 11 bases between them. The CDR3 is 16 amino acids. As DNA, the CDR3 is TGTGCCAGCAGCTTAGTTGGCATTCAAAGCACAGATACGCAGTATTTT. Translating gives CASSLVGIQSTDTQYF.

The chain carries TRBV19 and TRBJ2-3, with unresolved D. From germline, CDR1 is LNHDA and CDR2 SQIVND (reference sequence). Trimming removed 9 bases at V and 0 bases at J, with 10 bases between. The CDR3 is made up of 13 amino acids. The CDR3 spells CASTRASTDTQYF. The CDR3 nucleotides read TGTGCCAGCACGAGAGCTAGCACAGATACGCAGTATTTT.

This chain links TRBV6-1 with TRBJ1-2; TRBD1 matches 8 bases. The CDR3 runs to 18 residues. Germline CDR1 is MNHNS and CDR2 is SASEGT. The V and J ends lost 4 bases and 3 bases, in that order; junction bases with no gene match: 16. DNA for the CDR3: TGTGCCAGCAGTGGGAGTGACAGGGGATCTCCTCGGGACTATGGCTACACCTTC. Amino acids: CASSGSDRGSPRDYGYTF.

This chain connects TRBV7-2 to TRBJ2-5; 8 bases fit TRBD1. Losses at the gene ends were 5 bases for V and 5 bases for J; bases not matched to a gene: 16. CDR3 length: 17 residues. The V gene's germline CDR1 is SGHTA and CDR2 FQGNSA. The CDR3 DNA reads TGTGCCAGCAGCGGGAGCTCCGACAGGGGTCTATTGGAGACCCAGTACTTC. Its protein is CASSGSSDRGLLETQYF.

The chain combines TRBV5-1 with TRBJ2-1; 7 bases are shared with TRBD2. The CDR3 sequence is 15 residues long. Germline assignment: CDR1 SGHRS and CDR2 YFSETQ. Trimming cost V 1 base and J 2 bases; bases outside gene matches: 3. The CDR3 nucleotides read TGCGCCAGCAGCTTGAGAGCGGGGACCTACAATGAGCAGTTCTTC. It is translated as CASSLRAGTYNEQFF.

The V gene is TRBV3-1 (or the pseudogene TRBV3-2), the J gene TRBJ1-4; 11 nucleotides align to TRBD1. The length of the CDR3 is 15 residues. Germline CDR1 and CDR2: LGHDT and YNNKEL (reference sequence). J lost 8 bases, V lost 6 bases, and 8 bases had no gene match. CDR3 sequence reads: CASSLRDRGDEKLFF. CDR3 coding DNA: TGTGCCAGCAGTCTCCGGGACAGGGGGGACGAAAAACTGTTTTTT.

The rearrangement links TRBV9 to TRBJ2-6, with D perhaps matching TRBD2 (6 bases). Trimming shortened V by 7 bases and J by 2 bases, and 10 bases separated the two germline ends. From germline, CDR1 is SGDLS and CDR2 YYNGEE. The length of the CDR3 is 14 residues. This chain's CDR3 is CASSWRAGANVLTF. As DNA, the CDR3 is TGTGCCAGCTCTTGGAGGGCTGGGGCCAACGTCCTGACTTTC.

This chain joins TRBV13 and TRBJ2-7, with TRBD1 matching 8 bases. The CDR3 has 18 amino acids. CDR1 and CDR2 from the germline V gene are PRHDT and FYEKMQ (reference sequence). Trimming at V came to 2 bases and at J to 0 bases, leaving 12 bases not matched to a gene. The DNA of the CDR3 is TGTGCCAGCAGCTTAAGGTCAGGGGGCGCTCCCCTCTCCTACGAGCAGTACTTC. This encodes CASSLRSGGAPLSYEQYF.

The chain recombines TRBV2 with TRBJ2-7; possible D gene TRBD1, 6 bases. The germline V gene has CDR1 SNHLY and CDR2 FYNNEI. The CDR3 runs 14 residues. V was trimmed by 5 bases and J by 2 bases, leaving 13 bases between them. The CDR3 sequence is CASSPSWTAYEQYF. In nucleotides, the CDR3 is TGTGCCAGCAGTCCTAGCTGGACAGCCTACGAGCAGTACTTC.

The J gene is TRBJ2-1, the V gene TRBV4-2; D gene ambiguous. Between the trimmed V and J ends, which lost 0 bases and 7 bases, there was a span of 10 bases. The CDR3 extends over 14 amino acids. The germline V gene has CDR1 LGHNA and CDR2 YNFKEQ. The CDR3 region has the DNA TGTGCCAGCAGCCAAGAACGAGCCGATAATGAGCAGTTCTTC. Its translation is CASSQERADNEQFF.

The chain carries TRBV28 and TRBJ1-2, with D tentatively TRBD1 (5 bases). Trimming shortened V by 1 base and J by 8 bases, and 11 bases separated the two germline ends. Germline V gene data show CDR1 as MDHEN and CDR2 as SYDVKM. The CDR3 sequence is 13 residues long. CDR3 DNA: TGTGCCAGCAGTTTATTGCCAGGGCGAGGCTACACCTTC. Its translation is CASSLLPGRGYTF.

This clone was detected only once. The rearrangement links TRBV12-3 or TRBV12-4 to TRBJ2-3; 8 nucleotides agree with TRBD2. V trimming: 5 bases; J trimming: 4 bases; junction bases outside the gene matches: 2. The CDR3 loop spans 13 amino acids. The CDR3 loop reads CASSRGGPDTQYF. The CDR3 coding sequence is TGTGCCAGCAGTCGGGGGGGCCCAGATACGCAGTATTTT.

The rearrangement links TRBV4-1 to TRBJ1-2; 7 bases match TRBD1. The CDR3 spans 19 residues. The J segment lost 4 bases and the V segment lost 0 bases, leaving 17 bases of the junction unmatched. Germline assignment: CDR1 MGHRA and CDR2 YSYEKL. In DNA form, the CDR3 reads TGCGCCAGCAGCCAAGAAGGGGGGCTTACCGGGACAGTCGTCTATGGCTACACCTTC. Protein: CASSQEGGLTGTVVYGYTF.